These 16 T cell receptor beta chains share one sample of origin, sequenced in a study of blood T cell repertoires in COVID-19. Measured with immunoSEQ multiplex PCR; TCRdb has only the in-frame clones, and not every one. The sample has under 200,000 clones; more than 80% are singletons. The sample consisted of peripheral blood. The receptors stem from a man aged 45-60 years with acute or convalescent COVID-19.

This rearrangement joins TRBV5-1 to TRBJ1-3; a possible D gene is TRBD1 (5 bases). V lost 4 bases and J lost 2, with 10 bases in between. Germline V gives CDR1 SGHRS, CDR2 YFSETQ. This CDR3 comprises 14 residues. This CDR3 reads CASSPGNPGNTIYF. The CDR3, as DNA: TGCGCCAGCAGCCCAGGGAATCCTGGAAACACCATATATTTT.

V gene TRBV29-1 combines with J gene TRBJ2-1, with 7 nucleotides matching TRBD2. This CDR3 is built from 13 residues. CDR1 is SQVTM and CDR2 is ANQGSEA in the germline V gene. With 0 bases clipped from V and 6 bases from J, the junction kept 2 bases outside the gene matches. The chain's CDR3 is CSVEEPSGNEQFF. The DNA for the CDR3 is TGCAGCGTTGAAGAACCTAGCGGCAATGAGCAGTTCTTC.

This clone occurred once. This chain uses TRBV12-3 or TRBV12-4 with TRBJ1-3; no reliable D call. The CDR3 contains 12 residues. V was shortened by 5 bases and J by 2 bases, with 4 bases between the two germline ends. The DNA for the CDR3 is TGTGCCAGCAGTAATACTGGAAACACCATATATTTT. Its protein product is CASSNTGNTIYF.

This chain joins TRBV29-1 and TRBJ2-7; 11 bases are shared with TRBD2. Trimming removed 1 base from V and 1 base from J; junction bases left unmatched: 3. CDR1 is SQVTM and CDR2 is ANQGSEA in the germline V gene. There are 15 residues in the CDR3. For the CDR3, the DNA is TGCAGCGTTGAAGGACTAGCGGGAAGGTCCTACGAGCAGTACTTC. Its protein product is CSVEGLAGRSYEQYF.

This rearrangement joins TRBV9 to TRBJ2-2; no firm D call. V lost 0 bases, J lost 3 bases, and 12 bases lay in between. This CDR3 contains 16 residues. Germline values: CDR1 SGDLS, CDR2 YYNGEE. The CDR3 DNA sequence: TGTGCCAGCAGCGTAGGGTTCTCAGGTGACACCGGGGAGCTGTTTTTT. The encoded protein is CASSVGFSGDTGELFF.

V and J are TRBV28 and TRBJ2-1; 7 bases agree with TRBD2. Per germline, CDR1 MDHEN and CDR2 SYDVKM. This CDR3 has 16 residues. J lost 1 base, V lost 5 bases, and 8 bases had no gene match. CDR3 DNA: TGTGCCAGCAGTACCGGGGGTAGCGGGTCCTACAATGAGCAGTTCTTC. Translated: CASSTGGSGSYNEQFF.

The genes are TRBV11-2 and TRBJ2-7, with 9 nucleotides matching TRBD2. The germline V gene has CDR1 SGHAT and CDR2 FQNNGV. With V trimmed by 3 bases and J by 1 base, 7 bases remained unmatched. There are 16 residues in the CDR3. CDR3: CASSFKLAGLSYEQYF. CDR3 in DNA: TGTGCCAGCAGCTTCAAACTAGCGGGCCTATCCTACGAGCAGTACTTC.

The chain couples TRBV30 to TRBJ1-2; D uncertain. The CDR3 consists of 13 residues. Trimming cost V 1 base and J 4 bases, with 10 bases left between them. The V gene's germline CDR1 is GTSNPN and CDR2 SVGIG (reference sequence). CDR3 nucleotides: TGTGCCTGGAGTGAGGTCAACAGCTATGGCTACACCTTC. Translated: CAWSEVNSYGYTF.

The CDR3 loop is CASSLASGVSSYNEQFF. Here the CDR3 DNA reads TGTGCCAGCAGCTTAGCTAGCGGAGTAAGCTCCTACAATGAGCAGTTCTTC. This sequence joins TRBV11-2 and TRBJ2-1; TRBD2 agrees at 7 bases. The CDR3 runs 17 residues. The trim removed 1 base at V and 0 bases at J, leaving 6 bases unmatched. Germline CDR1 and CDR2: SGHAT and FQNNGV.

The chain combines TRBV15 with TRBJ1-6; D is possibly TRBD1 (6 bases). The V end lost 1 base, the J end lost 7 bases, and 17 bases lay between the germline ends. Per the germline V gene, CDR1 is LNHNV and CDR2 is YYDKDF (reference sequence). This CDR3 contains 17 residues. CDR3 DNA sequence: TGTGCCACCAGCAGAGGAAAGGGGGAGGGAGGAAATTCACCCCTCCACTTT. Protein product: CATSRGKGEGGNSPLHF.

The chain carries TRBV7-8 and TRBJ2-3; TRBD2 agrees at 9 bases. After removal of 7 bases from V and 5 bases from J, the junction contained 7 bases not matched to a gene. CDR3 length equals 14 residues. From germline, CDR1 is SGHVS and CDR2 FQNEAQ. CDR3 nucleotide sequence: TGTGCCAGCACTTCAAAGCGGGGGGAAGATACGCAGTATTTT. Amino acid sequence: CASTSKRGEDTQYF.

The rearrangement uses TRBV5-1 and TRBJ2-2, with a tentative D call TRBD2 (6 bases). Between the trimmed V and J ends, which lost 7 bases and 2 bases, there was a span of 15 bases. Germline V CDR1 and CDR2: SGHRS, YFSETQ. There are 15 residues in the CDR3. The CDR3 protein is CASAAEGFNTGELFF. In DNA form, the CDR3 reads TGCGCCAGCGCAGCGGAGGGATTTAACACCGGGGAGCTGTTTTTT.

The chain has TRBV28 and TRBJ2-1; 8 bases agree with TRBD1. The CDR3 spans 13 residues. Losses at the gene ends were 4 bases for V and 8 bases for J; bases not matched to a gene: 4. Germline V lookup: CDR1 MDHEN, CDR2 SYDVKM. The CDR3 is CASSWTGRDEQFF. Here the CDR3 DNA reads TGTGCCAGCAGTTGGACAGGGCGGGATGAGCAGTTCTTC.

V gene TRBV12-3 or TRBV12-4 combines with J gene TRBJ1-1; 9 bases are shared with TRBD1. The length of the CDR3 is 11 residues. V lost 5 bases, J lost 10 bases, and 2 bases stayed unmatched. Here the CDR3 reads CASSRDRVAFF. CDR3 bases: TGTGCCAGCAGTCGGGACAGGGTAGCTTTCTTT.

The chain combines TRBV7-6 with TRBJ2-3; 7 bases are a match to TRBD2. This CDR3 region has 17 residues. The trim removed 1 base at V and 1 base at J, leaving 8 bases unmatched. Per germline, CDR1 SGHVS and CDR2 FNYEAQ. Here the CDR3 DNA reads TGTGCCAGCAGCTTAGTGGGTACTAGCGTTGGCACAGATACGCAGTATTTT. Translating it yields CASSLVGTSVGTDTQYF.

The chain links TRBV5-1 to TRBJ2-5; possibly TRBD1 for D (6 bases). CDR1 SGHRS and CDR2 YFSETQ come from the germline V gene. The CDR3 totals 15 residues. V lost 6 bases and J lost 5, with 20 bases in between. CDR3: CASTLPTGPGETQYF. CDR3 sequence (DNA): TGCGCCAGCACCCTCCCCACAGGGCCTGGTGAGACCCAGTACTTC.